One sample yielded the 23 T cell receptor beta chains listed below, sequenced in a study of blood T cells in healthy people across ages. Then a second PCR, running about 6 to 11 cycles, was carried out with a sample-barcoded 5' primer and a J-beta primer mix. TCRdb independently ran MiXCR on the 5' RACE reads; one entry per CDR3 protein. This sample carries under 850,000 distinct CDR3 sequences, 36% of them seen once, and the ten largest clones take 10% to 15%. The sequenced sample was blood. Source of these receptors: a man between 18 and 35 years old in good health.

The chain carries TRBV20-1 and TRBJ2-1, with unresolved D. Trimming stripped 5 bases from V and 2 bases from J, with 13 bases between. From germline, CDR1 is DFQATT and CDR2 SNEGSKA (reference sequence). This CDR3 spans 14 amino acids. For the CDR3, the DNA is TGCAGTGCTTTGGGTCGGACGCCCTACAATGAGCAGTTCTTC. This encodes CSALGRTPYNEQFF.

With respect to this clonotype: A much larger clone differs by one base, so this may be a read error. CDR3 sequence reads: CASSLGTGGTYNEQLF. The CDR3 nucleotides read TGTGCCAGCAGCTTAGGCACGGGGGGAACTTACAATGAGCAGTTATTC. The chain carries TRBV7-3 and TRBJ2-1; 7 nucleotides match TRBD2. The CDR3 has 16 amino acids. Germline CDR1 reads SGHTA; CDR2 reads FQGTGA.

The rearrangement uses TRBV7-2 and TRBJ1-6, with D unclear. The germline V gene encodes CDR1 SGHTA and CDR2 FQGNSA. V dropped 3 bases and J dropped 6 bases, with 15 bases sitting between them. The CDR3 consists of 16 residues. CDR3 in amino acids: CASSLRWWAPNSPLHF. As DNA, the CDR3 is TGTGCCAGCAGCTTGAGGTGGTGGGCGCCTAATTCACCCCTCCACTTT. The full variable domain, in which reference TRBV7-2 and TRBJ1-6 provide the parts outside the CDR3, is GAGVSQSPSNKVTEKGKDVELRCDPISGHTALYWYRQSLGQGLEFLIYFQGNSAPDKSGLPSDRFSAERTGGSVSTLTIQRTQQEDSAVYLCASSLRWWAPNSPLHFGNGTRLTVT.

This chain links TRBV15 with TRBJ1-5; no definite D call. Germline-derived CDR1 and CDR2 are LNHNV and YYDKDF (reference sequence). V was pared by 5 bases and J by 3 bases, with 17 bases between. The CDR3 has 16 residues. The CDR3 here is CATSARSKVYNQPQHF. The CDR3 nucleotides are TGTGCCACCAGCGCCCGATCCAAGGTCTACAATCAGCCCCAGCATTTT.

The chain is built from TRBV21-1 and TRBJ1-4. TRBV21-1 is labeled a pseudogene. CDR3 length: 11 residues. CDR3: CASRFPEKLFF. The CDR3 DNA sequence: TGTGCCAGCAGGTTTCCTGAAAAACTGTTTTTT.

The V gene is TRBV29-1, the J gene TRBJ2-7; TRBD1 matches at 9 bases. There are 12 residues in the CDR3. Germline CDR1 is SQVTM and CDR2 is ANQGSEA. The chain's CDR3 is CSGGQGTWEQYF. The CDR3 DNA is TGCTCAGGAGGACAGGGGACATGGGAGCAGTACTTC.

The table lists this clonotype with a few counts. V and J are TRBV6-1 and TRBJ2-3; TRBD2 agrees at 10 bases. CDR3 size: 17 residues. The germline V gene has CDR1 MNHNS and CDR2 SASEGT. The trim removed 2 bases at V and 1 base at J, leaving 6 bases unmatched. In DNA, the CDR3 is TGTGCCAGCAGTGAATTGGGGCTAGCGGGGGGCACAGATACGCAGTATTTT. This encodes CASSELGLAGGTDTQYF.

The V gene is TRBV2, the J gene TRBJ1-2; TRBD1 might be the D (6 bases). This CDR3 has 14 residues. Trimming pared 3 bases from V and 8 bases from J, leaving 16 bases between. Germline-derived CDR1 and CDR2 are SNHLY and FYNNEI. CDR3 in DNA: TGTGCCAGCAGTGAGCTAGCAGGGGAGGGGGGCTACACCTTC. As protein: CASSELAGEGGYTF.

The gene calls are TRBV4-3 and TRBJ2-3, with a weak D call TRBD1 (5 bases). Trimming took off 4 bases at V and 4 bases at J, with 12 bases between the two ends. Germline V gives CDR1 LGHNA, CDR2 YSLEER. The CDR3 has 14 amino acids. The CDR3 DNA reads as TGCGCCAGCAGCCCCGCGTGGGGCTCAGATACGCAGTATTTT. It encodes CASSPAWGSDTQYF.

This clonotype came up many times. This rearrangement joins TRBV12-3 or TRBV12-4 to TRBJ2-3, with D unresolved. V dropped 0 bases and J dropped 2 bases, with 6 bases sitting between them. This CDR3 region has 14 residues. In DNA, the CDR3 is TGTGCCAGCAGTTTAGCGGTGGCCACAGATACGCAGTATTTT. Its translation: CASSLAVATDTQYF.

This clonotype has only a few counts. This chain joins TRBV10-3 and TRBJ1-4; TRBD1 agrees at 9 bases. The germline gives CDR1 ENHRY, CDR2 SYGVKD. The length of the CDR3 is 14 residues. V dropped 7 bases and J dropped 8; count of bases not matched to a gene: 8. In DNA form, the CDR3 reads TGTGCCATCACCGGACAGGGGATGGGGGAAAAACTGTTTTTT. As protein: CAITGQGMGEKLFF.

This clonotype was detected a few times. The CDR3 here is CSASGSAGGSDTQYF. The CDR3 nucleotides are TGCAGTGCTAGTGGCTCCGCGGGGGGGTCAGATACGCAGTATTTT. The chain joins TRBV20-1 to TRBJ2-3; TRBD2 matches 9 bases. J lost 4 bases, V lost 3 bases, and 8 bases had no gene match. CDR1 is DFQATT, CDR2 SNEGSKA, per germline (reference sequence). This CDR3 has 15 amino acids.

This clonotype was seen repeatedly, ten times or more. V gene TRBV12-3 or TRBV12-4 combines with J gene TRBJ2-5, with no clear D. Trimming shortened V by 3 bases and J by 5 bases, and 13 bases separated the two germline ends. The CDR3 is made up of 14 amino acids. The CDR3 nucleotides read TGTGCCAGCAGTTTGTCGCTTAGCCGGGAGACCCAGTACTTC. Protein: CASSLSLSRETQYF.

The sample holds a few counts of this clonotype. The rearrangement links TRBV4-3 to TRBJ2-5; D is possibly TRBD1 (6 bases). V was clipped by 2 bases and J by 5 bases, with 12 bases between them. CDR1 is LGHNA, CDR2 YSLEER, per germline. The CDR3 has 14 amino acids. CDR3 bases: TGCGCCAGCAGCCAATATACTAGGGGGGAGACCCAGTACTTC. Protein: CASSQYTRGETQYF.

This clonotype was detected a few times. V gene TRBV6-6 combines with J gene TRBJ1-4, with TRBD1 matching 9 bases. CDR3 length: 15 amino acids. Germline V gene sequence: CDR1 MNHNY, CDR2 SVGAGI (reference sequence). With V trimmed by 6 bases and J by 2 bases, 4 bases remained unmatched. The CDR3 spells CASSRTGDTNEKLFF. CDR3 sequence (DNA): TGTGCCAGCAGCCGGACAGGGGACACTAATGAAAAACTGTTTTTT.

On this clonotype: With a much larger clone just one base away, this may be a read error. The rearrangement joins TRBV7-3 to TRBJ2-1; D is perhaps TRBD2 (6 bases). Between the trimmed V and J ends, which lost 2 bases and 5 bases, there was a span of 13 bases. CDR1 is SGHTA and CDR2 is FQGTGA in the germline V gene. The CDR3 spans 15 residues. The DNA for the CDR3 is TGTGCCAGCAGCTTAGATGGGAGGAGGCACAATGAGCAGTTCTTC. Translating it yields CASSLDGRRHNEQFF. Using reference TRBV7-3 and TRBJ2-1 for the parts outside the CDR3, the full variable domain is GAGVSQTPSNKVTEKGKYVELRCDPISGHTALYWYRQSLGQGPEFLIYFQGTGAADDSGLPNDRFFAVRPEGSVSTLKIQRTERGDSAVYLCASSLDGRRHNEQFFGPGTRLTVL.

The chain employs TRBV6-2 or TRBV6-3 and TRBJ1-1, with D perhaps TRBD1 (6 bases). Between the trimmed V and J ends, which lost 6 bases and 4 bases, there was a span of 12 bases. The CDR3 has 13 residues. CDR1 and CDR2 from the germline V gene are MNHEY and SVGEGT. The CDR3 coding sequence is TGTGCCAGCAGCGACAGGATAGGCACTGAAGCTTTCTTT. Translating gives CASSDRIGTEAFF.

There are a few counts of this clonotype. The chain uses TRBV20-1 and TRBJ1-2; no definite D call. The V end was cut by 2 bases, the J end by 2 bases, with 6 bases between. CDR1 and CDR2 (germline): DFQATT, SNEGSKA (reference sequence). The CDR3 covers 12 residues. CDR3 bases: TGCAGTGCTAGACGGTCCAACTATGGCTACACCTTC. Its protein is CSARRSNYGYTF.

The chain carries TRBV27 and TRBJ1-4; D possibly corresponds to TRBD1 (6 bases). Trimming took off 5 bases at V and 5 bases at J, with 12 bases between the two ends. This CDR3 is 14 amino acids long. CDR1 is MNHEY, CDR2 SMNVEV, per germline (reference sequence). The CDR3 here is CASSERGTNEKLFF. In nucleotides, the CDR3 is TGTGCCAGCAGTGAGAGGGGGACAAATGAAAAACTGTTTTTT.

This clonotype was observed a handful of times. V and J are TRBV28 and TRBJ2-1; 8 positions match TRBD1. Germline-derived CDR1 and CDR2 are MDHEN and SYDVKM. CDR3 length equals 14 residues. V shed 5 bases and J 6 bases; nucleotides not matched to a gene: 6. CDR3 amino acids: CASSAGQEANEQFF. The DNA of the CDR3 is TGTGCCAGCAGTGCGGGACAGGAGGCCAATGAGCAGTTCTTC.

The rearrangement uses TRBV15 and TRBJ2-5; tentatively, D is TRBD1 or TRBD2 (5 bases each). The CDR3 is 13 amino acids. Trimming cost V 6 bases and J 11 bases, with 19 bases left between them. Germline V gene lookup returns CDR1 LNHNV and CDR2 YYDKDF (reference sequence). CDR3 sequence reads: CATRPNWGNEQYF. CDR3 bases: TGTGCCACCAGACCTAACTGGGGGAATGAGCAGTACTTC.

The chain joins TRBV7-2 to TRBJ2-5; 10 bases map to TRBD1. The CDR3 has 17 residues. Germline assignment: CDR1 SGHTA and CDR2 FQGNSA. V lost 4 bases to trimming and J lost 7 bases; unmatched junction nucleotides: 15. The CDR3 DNA is TGTGCCAGCAGCTCTCGTATACCGGGACAGGGGAAAGGGACCCAGTACTTC. This gives the protein CASSSRIPGQGKGTQYF.

This clonotype occurred many times. J is TRBJ1-5 and V is TRBV5-5, with 9 bases lining up with TRBD1. The CDR3 has 16 amino acids. The germline gives CDR1 SGHKS, CDR2 YYEKEE (reference sequence). J gave up 2 bases and V 1 base, and 4 bases lay outside the gene matches. DNA for the CDR3: TGTGCCAGCAGCTTGACAGGGGGCTCTGGCAATCAGCCCCAGCATTTT. The encoded protein is CASSLTGGSGNQPQHF.